This T cell receptor (beta chain) stems from a study of blood T cell repertoires in COVID-19 (TCRdb year 2020). Regarding the research as a whole: The collaborator samples originated in the United States, Italy and Spain and spanned the acute and convalescent phases of COVID-19. Subjects who had been exposed to COVID-19, were actively infected with it, or had recovered from it provided the deeply sampled blood TCRbeta repertoires that made up the dataset. Samples came from the ongoing ImmuneRACE study (first 160 participants) plus 1,254 subjects from 6 global collaborators. The repertoires were released in a freely available public database meant as a resource for research on the immune response to SARS-CoV-2. Where available, HLA class I and class II types were taken from metadata supplied by the sample provider and were not determined by assay-based typing. A de-identified subject ID, COVID-19 status, age in years and sex were almost always included in the sample metadata. The prospective study material was composed of cDNA or gDNA derived from T cells, B-cell-depleted T cells, or PBMCs.

About this clone itself: Its antigen specificity is not known. Base quality data are lacking; no much larger clone is found one base away.

The germline ends are 9 bases apart after V is trimmed by 3 bases and J by 0 bases. Reading from cysteine to phenylalanine, the CDR3 counts 15 amino acids. The kept DNA is CDR3 alone, 45 bases in frame from the first base. Via the germline V gene, CDR1 is SGHTA and CDR2 FQGNSA. One collaborating source in Seattle enrolled patients while the patients were actively infected and followed the patients over time throughout the course of disease. The collaborating institutions used their own protocols to collect whole blood in K2EDTA tubes. Collaborator samples were shipped for TCRbeta analysis as frozen whole blood, isolated PBMCs, or DNA extracted from either sample type. The immunoSEQ Assay, a bias-controlled multiplex PCR, was used to amplify TCRbeta CDR3 regions from genomic DNA. Per the original workflow: The number of nucleated cells in each sample was estimated from the amplification of reference gene primers within the assay. To quantify the absolute abundance of each unique TCRbeta CDR3 rearrangement, sequence reads were collapsed and filtered. For each sample, productive Simpson clonality was calculated as the square root of Simpson's diversity index over productive rearrangements. TCRdb re-hosts the immuneACCESS table, in-frame sequences only. Its copies lack some clones; in the studies checked, an unresolved V gene accounts for under half of them, and the cause for the rest is not known. The V and J calls and the clone size are those of that table, but D and trimming were determined from the DNA. The sample records over 35,000 clones, approximately 85% of which are singletons. Under 40% of the sample lies in the top ten.

On the study overall, not on this receptor specifically: The quantity of clinical and demographic metadata differed by source and by participant and was supplied without curation.

The V gene is TRBV7-2 and the J gene is TRBJ1-3, and TRBD1 may be the D gene, going by 5 matching bases. Sample: peripheral blood. This sequence originates from an elderly woman with COVID-19, enrolled during active disease. The nucleotide sequence is TGTGCCAGCAGCTTCGGGGGATTCTCTGGAAACACCATATATTTT. This gives the protein CASSFGGFSGNTIYF.